The 26 T cell receptor beta chains reported below all come from one sample, sequenced in a study of blood T cell repertoires in COVID-19. The protocol was immunoSEQ multiplex PCR, while the TCRdb copy is restricted to in-frame clones and leaves out a portion. The data contain fewer than 250,000 clones, 85% to 90% of them singletons. The sequencing input was peripheral blood. The receptors derive from a woman aged 60-70 years with acute or convalescent COVID-19.

The rearrangement joins TRBV4-2 to TRBJ1-4, with a weak D call TRBD1 (5 bases). This CDR3 is built from 14 residues. The V and J ends lost 4 bases and 6 bases respectively, with 12 bases between them. The germline V gene has CDR1 LGHNA and CDR2 YNFKEQ. The CDR3 DNA reads TGTGCCAGCAGCCCGCGGGGGAGGGATGAAAAACTGTTTTTT. Translated, it gives CASSPRGRDEKLFF.

V usage is TRBV19 and J usage is TRBJ2-7; D gene ambiguous. The germline V gene encodes CDR1 LNHDA and CDR2 SQIVND (reference sequence). V was cut by 3 bases and J by 2 bases, with 8 bases left in between. CDR3 length equals 13 residues. DNA for the CDR3: TGTGCCAGTAGTATTGATCGGGCCTACGAGCAGTACTTC. The encoded protein is CASSIDRAYEQYF.

This clone was recorded only once. The chain employs TRBV10-3 and TRBJ1-1; TRBD1 agrees at 9 bases. V was pared by 0 bases and J by 2 bases, with 10 bases of the junction left unmatched. Germline values: CDR1 ENHRY, CDR2 SYGVKD. The CDR3 loop spans 18 amino acids. The CDR3 reads CAISESPGAGQGNTEAFF. The CDR3 nucleotides read TGTGCCATCAGTGAGTCGCCTGGGGCGGGACAGGGTAACACTGAAGCTTTCTTT.

This sequence joins TRBV5-5 and TRBJ2-5; TRBD1 agrees at 7 bases. CDR1 and CDR2 (germline): SGHKS, YYEKEE (reference sequence). Trimming took 4 bases from V and 5 from J; bases not matched to a gene: 8. The CDR3 totals 14 residues. CDR3 DNA: TGTGCCAGCAGCCTAAAGACAGGGTTGGAGACCCAGTACTTC. This translates into CASSLKTGLETQYF.

The rearrangement uses TRBV19 and TRBJ2-7, with 11 bases lining up with TRBD2. Per the germline V gene, CDR1 is LNHDA and CDR2 is SQIVND (reference sequence). The V gene end was trimmed by 7 bases and the J gene end by 3 bases; junction bases not matched to a gene: 8. The CDR3 is 15 amino acids. The CDR3 loop reads CASTPGGLADYEQYF. In DNA form, the CDR3 reads TGTGCCAGTACTCCGGGGGGACTAGCGGACTACGAGCAGTACTTC.

The chain has TRBV2 and TRBJ1-2, with D perhaps TRBD1 (6 bases). The CDR3 loop spans 13 amino acids. The germline gives CDR1 SNHLY, CDR2 FYNNEI. V lost 5 bases to trimming and J lost 3 bases, with 10 bases between them. CDR3: CASSRTEDYGYTF. In DNA, the CDR3 is TGTGCCAGCAGTCGGACAGAGGACTATGGCTACACCTTC.

The rearrangement uses TRBV18 and TRBJ1-3, with 11 bases matching TRBD1. From germline, CDR1 is KGHSH and CDR2 LQKENI. The CDR3 is made up of 16 amino acids. With V trimmed by 6 bases and J by 0 bases, 4 bases remained unmatched. The CDR3: CASSSGTGGSGNTIYF. CDR3 DNA: TGTGCCAGCTCCTCCGGGACAGGGGGCTCTGGAAACACCATATATTTT.

J is TRBJ1-5 and V is TRBV2; D gene uncertain. This CDR3 spans 14 amino acids. The germline gives CDR1 SNHLY, CDR2 FYNNEI. The V end lost 3 bases, the J end lost 9 bases, and 15 bases lay between the germline ends. CDR3 loop: CASSDGRQARPQHF. DNA for the CDR3: TGTGCCAGCAGTGACGGTCGCCAGGCGAGGCCCCAGCATTTT.

The chain couples TRBV20-1 to TRBJ2-7; 7 nucleotides align to TRBD1. After removal of 4 bases from V and 5 bases from J, the junction contained 2 bases not matched to a gene. This CDR3 is 11 amino acids long. In germline, CDR1 is DFQATT, CDR2 SNEGSKA (reference sequence). CDR3 region: CSAKGADEQYF. In DNA form, the CDR3 reads TGCAGTGCTAAGGGGGCGGACGAGCAGTACTTC.

Note on this clone: The junction shows a germline mismatch at one end, possibly a read error. This chain uses TRBV19 with TRBJ2-1, with 7 bases that match TRBD1. Germline-derived CDR1 and CDR2 are LNHDA and SQIVND (reference sequence). This CDR3 comprises 12 residues. This CDR3 is CASSIRGQVGVF. In DNA form, the CDR3 reads TGTGCCAGTAGTATCCGAGGACAGGTTGGTGTCTTC.

This clone was detected a few times. The CDR3 protein is CASSPSTSWSTDTQYF. The CDR3 DNA sequence: TGCGCCAGCAGCCCCTCGACTAGCTGGAGCACAGATACGCAGTATTTT. The chain recombines TRBV5-1 with TRBJ2-3; 7 bases agree with TRBD2. The germline V gene has CDR1 SGHRS and CDR2 YFSETQ. V dropped 4 bases and J dropped 0; count of bases not matched to a gene: 8. The CDR3 extends over 16 amino acids. Full variable domain (outside the CDR3, taken from reference TRBV5-1 and TRBJ2-3): KAGVTQTPRYLIKTRGQQVTLSCSPISGHRSVSWYQQTPGQGLQFLFEYFSETQRNKGNFPGRFSGRQFSNSRSEMNVSTLELGDSALYLCASSPSTSWSTDTQYFGPGTRLTVL.

In this sample, this clone turned up a few times. This chain joins TRBV9 and TRBJ1-2; D unclear. V was pared by 4 bases and J by 3 bases, with 13 bases between. Germline V gene lookup returns CDR1 SGDLS and CDR2 YYNGEE. This CDR3 comprises 14 residues. The CDR3 DNA follows: TGTGCCAGCAGCTCGGGTTATGCGGACTATGGCTACACCTTC. Translating gives CASSSGYADYGYTF. Using reference TRBV9 and TRBJ1-2 for the parts outside the CDR3, the full variable domain is DSGVTQTPKHLITATGQRVTLRCSPRSGDLSVYWYQQSLDQGLQFLIQYYNGEERAKGNILERFSAQQFPDLHSELNLSSLELGDSALYFCASSSGYADYGYTFGSGTRLTVV.

The chain has TRBV5-5 and TRBJ2-7, with D tentatively TRBD1 (8 bases). Germline values: CDR1 SGHKS, CDR2 YYEKEE (reference sequence). The CDR3 has 15 amino acids. Trimming took 3 bases from V and 3 from J, leaving 16 bases between them. The CDR3 coding sequence is TGTGCCAGCAGCTCTGGACAGGGAGGGGTCTACGAGCAGTACTTC. Protein: CASSSGQGGVYEQYF.

The chain recombines TRBV28 with TRBJ1-2, with D possibly being TRBD1 (6 bases). V was trimmed by 5 bases and J by 4 bases, leaving 14 bases between them. This CDR3 has 14 amino acids. CDR1 is MDHEN, CDR2 SYDVKM, per germline. The CDR3 region is CASSPLGGPYGYTF. In nucleotides, the CDR3 is TGTGCCAGCAGTCCCCTAGGGGGTCCCTATGGCTACACCTTC.

The chain combines TRBV18 with TRBJ1-2, with D unresolved. The V end lost 3 bases, the J end lost 5 bases, and 19 bases lay between the germline ends. The V gene's germline CDR1 is KGHSH and CDR2 LQKENI. The CDR3 loop spans 16 amino acids. The DNA of the CDR3 is TGTGCCAGCTCACCGACGGGTCAAAATCCGATATATGGCTACACCTTC. This encodes CASSPTGQNPIYGYTF.

This chain links TRBV7-9 with TRBJ1-2; 8 bases are shared with TRBD1. The ends lost 3 bases at V and 8 bases at J; junction bases unmatched: 8. The CDR3 has 14 residues. Germline V gene lookup returns CDR1 SEHNR and CDR2 FQNEAQ (reference sequence). CDR3 region: CASSFGQGNEGYTF. Written as DNA, the CDR3 is TGTGCCAGCAGCTTCGGACAGGGCAATGAAGGCTACACCTTC.

The V call is TRBV2, the J call TRBJ2-3; possible D gene TRBD2, 5 bases. Germline lookup yields CDR1 SNHLY and CDR2 FYNNEI. Trimming removed 6 bases from V and 7 bases from J, with 8 bases in between. The CDR3 sequence is 11 residues long. This CDR3 is CASSSGNTQYF. The CDR3 DNA sequence: TGTGCCAGCAGCTCGGGAAATACGCAGTATTTT.

V usage is TRBV9 and J usage is TRBJ1-3; the D is unclear. From germline, CDR1 is SGDLS and CDR2 YYNGEE. The CDR3 contains 17 residues. V was shortened by 4 bases and J by 4 bases, with 21 bases between the two germline ends. The CDR3 protein is CASSPSPGFSAGNTIYF. CDR3 coding DNA: TGTGCCAGCAGCCCCTCCCCCGGGTTTTCTGCCGGAAACACCATATATTTT.

As DNA, the CDR3 is TGTGCCAGCAGAAACAGGGGGCTGGCTGAAGCTTTCTTT. Residues: CASRNRGLAEAFF. This sequence joins TRBV3-1 (or the pseudogene TRBV3-2) and TRBJ1-1, with 9 nucleotides matching TRBD1. The V and J ends lost 6 bases and 6 bases, in that order; junction bases with no gene match: 5. Germline CDR1 and CDR2: LGHDT and YNNKEL (reference sequence). The CDR3 is 13 amino acids.

The V gene is TRBV6-2 or TRBV6-3, the J gene TRBJ2-7, with 9 bases lining up with TRBD1. The CDR3 spans 18 residues. Germline values: CDR1 MNHEY, CDR2 SVGEGT. J gave up 2 bases and V 5 bases, and 16 bases lay outside the gene matches. CDR3 region: CASSKLTGGTIPTYEQYF. The CDR3 DNA is TGTGCCAGCAGTAAACTAACAGGGGGCACTATACCCACCTACGAGCAGTACTTC.

A word on this clone: Other DNA sequences of this sample code for an identical CDR3. The chain has TRBV30 and TRBJ2-6; 10 positions match TRBD1. J gave up 2 bases and V 5 bases, and 0 bases lay outside the gene matches. There are 14 residues in the CDR3. Germline loops: CDR1 GTSNPN, CDR2 SVGIG (reference sequence). DNA for the CDR3: TGTGCCTGGGGGACAGGGGCTGGGGCCAACGTCCTGACTTTC. Its translation: CAWGTGAGANVLTF. Filled out from reference TRBV30 and TRBJ2-6, the complete variable domain reads SQTIHQWPATLVQPVGSPLSLECTVEGTSNPNLYWYRQAAGRGLQLLFYSVGIGQISSEVPQNLSASRPQDRQFILSSKKLLLSDSGFYLCAWGTGAGANVLTFGAGSRLTVL.

J is TRBJ1-2 and V is TRBV14; weak D call: TRBD1 (5 bases). CDR1 is SGHDN, CDR2 FVKESK, per germline. V dropped 0 bases and J dropped 7 bases, with 15 bases sitting between them. The CDR3 runs 15 residues. Here the CDR3 DNA reads TGTGCCAGCAGCCAAGATCGGGTGGGGCGCAGTGGCTACACCTTC. This gives the protein CASSQDRVGRSGYTF.

This clone was detected once. The rearrangement uses TRBV30 and TRBJ1-6; TRBD1 matches at 11 bases. Germline assignment: CDR1 GTSNPN and CDR2 SVGIG (reference sequence). This CDR3 is 14 amino acids long. With 3 bases clipped from V and 10 bases from J, the junction kept 5 bases outside the gene matches. This chain's CDR3 is CAWRGDRGESPLHF. Written as DNA, the CDR3 is TGTGCCTGGAGAGGGGACAGGGGGGAATCACCCCTCCACTTT.

The chain has TRBV7-2 and TRBJ2-3; tentative D call: TRBD2 (5 bases). This CDR3 is built from 12 residues. V was trimmed by 6 bases and J by 6 bases, leaving 10 bases between them. The germline V gene encodes CDR1 SGHTA and CDR2 FQGNSA. In DNA form, the CDR3 reads TGTGCCAGCAGAGAAAGAGGGGATACGCAGTATTTT. Its translation: CASRERGDTQYF. Supplemented by reference TRBV7-2 and TRBJ2-3, the full variable domain reads GAGVSQSPSNKVTEKGKDVELRCDPISGHTALYWYRQSLGQGLEFLIYFQGNSAPDKSGLPSDRFSAERTGGSVSTLTIQRTQQEDSAVYLCASRERGDTQYFGPGTRLTVL.

Remarks on this clone: The junction departs from germline at one end; a sequencing error may be responsible. The V gene is TRBV6-1, the J gene TRBJ1-5; D is possibly TRBD1 (5 bases). The CDR3 is 13 residues long. Germline assignment: CDR1 MNHNS and CDR2 SASEGT. This chain's CDR3 is CASSEVASRGNDF. For the CDR3, the DNA is TGTGCCAGCAGTGAAGTCGCAAGTCGGGGGAACGATTTT.

This chain uses TRBV10-3 with TRBJ1-4; 7 bases fit TRBD1. CDR1 is ENHRY, CDR2 SYGVKD, per germline. Trimming at V came to 5 bases and at J to 6 bases, leaving 3 bases not matched to a gene. This CDR3 has 13 amino acids. CDR3 loop: CAISRTGYEKLFF. CDR3 coding DNA: TGTGCCATCAGTCGGACAGGCTATGAAAAACTGTTTTTT.